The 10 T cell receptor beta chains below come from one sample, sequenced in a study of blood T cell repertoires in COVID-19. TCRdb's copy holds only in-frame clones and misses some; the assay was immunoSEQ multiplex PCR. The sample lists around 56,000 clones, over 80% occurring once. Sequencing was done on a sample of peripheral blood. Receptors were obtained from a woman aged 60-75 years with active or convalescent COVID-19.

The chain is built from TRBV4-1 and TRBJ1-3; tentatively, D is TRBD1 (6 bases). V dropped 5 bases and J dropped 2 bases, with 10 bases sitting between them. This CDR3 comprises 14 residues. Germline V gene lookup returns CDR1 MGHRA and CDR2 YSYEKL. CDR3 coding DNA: TGCGCCAGCAGCGGGGCAGGGGCTGGAAACACCATATATTTT. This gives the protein CASSGAGAGNTIYF.

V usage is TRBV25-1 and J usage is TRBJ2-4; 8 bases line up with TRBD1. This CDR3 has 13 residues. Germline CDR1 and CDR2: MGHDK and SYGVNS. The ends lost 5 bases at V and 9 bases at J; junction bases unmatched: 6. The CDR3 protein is CASSTGQGGIQYF. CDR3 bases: TGTGCCAGCAGTACTGGACAGGGCGGCATTCAGTACTTC.

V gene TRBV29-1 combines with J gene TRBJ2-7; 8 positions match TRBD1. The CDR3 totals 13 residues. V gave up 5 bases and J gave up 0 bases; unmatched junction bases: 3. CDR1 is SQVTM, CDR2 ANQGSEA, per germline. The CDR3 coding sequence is TGCAGCGTTTGGCAGGGGGCCTCCTACGAGCAGTACTTC. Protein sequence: CSVWQGASYEQYF.

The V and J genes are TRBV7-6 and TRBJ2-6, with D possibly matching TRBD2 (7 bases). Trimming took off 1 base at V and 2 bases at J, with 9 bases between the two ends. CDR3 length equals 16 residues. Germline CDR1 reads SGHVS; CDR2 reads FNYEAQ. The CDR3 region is CASSLGGGAGANVLTF. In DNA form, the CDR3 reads TGTGCCAGCAGCTTAGGGGGGGGCGCTGGGGCCAACGTCCTGACTTTC.

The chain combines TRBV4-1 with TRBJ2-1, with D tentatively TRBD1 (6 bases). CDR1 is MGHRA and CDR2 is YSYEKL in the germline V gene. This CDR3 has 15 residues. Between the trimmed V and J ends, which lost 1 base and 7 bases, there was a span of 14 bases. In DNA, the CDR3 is TGCGCCAGCAGCCAAGTGGGGGCAGGCCTAAATGAGCAGTTCTTC. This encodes CASSQVGAGLNEQFF.

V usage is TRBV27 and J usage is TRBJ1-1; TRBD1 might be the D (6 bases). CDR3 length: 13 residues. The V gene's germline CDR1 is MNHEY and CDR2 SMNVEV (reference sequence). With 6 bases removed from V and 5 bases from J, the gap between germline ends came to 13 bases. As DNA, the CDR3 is TGTGCCAGCAGATACAGGGTTGGAACTGAAGCTTTCTTT. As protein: CASRYRVGTEAFF.

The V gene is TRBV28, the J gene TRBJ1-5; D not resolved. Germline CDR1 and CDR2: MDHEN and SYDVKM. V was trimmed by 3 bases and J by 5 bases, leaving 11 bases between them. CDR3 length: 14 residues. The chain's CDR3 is CASSFTSGYQPQHF. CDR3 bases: TGTGCCAGCAGTTTTACTTCGGGGTATCAGCCCCAGCATTTT.

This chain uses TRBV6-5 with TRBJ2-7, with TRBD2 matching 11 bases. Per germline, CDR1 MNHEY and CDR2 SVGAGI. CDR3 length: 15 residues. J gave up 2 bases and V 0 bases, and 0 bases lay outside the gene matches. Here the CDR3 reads CASSYSTSGTYEQYF. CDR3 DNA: TGTGCCAGCAGTTACTCGACTAGCGGGACCTACGAGCAGTACTTC.

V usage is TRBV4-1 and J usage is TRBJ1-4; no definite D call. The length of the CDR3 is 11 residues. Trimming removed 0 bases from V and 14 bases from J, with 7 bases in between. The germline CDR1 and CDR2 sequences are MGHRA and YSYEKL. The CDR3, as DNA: TGCGCCAGCAGCCAAGAGAACAGTCTGTTTTTT. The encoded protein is CASSQENSLFF.

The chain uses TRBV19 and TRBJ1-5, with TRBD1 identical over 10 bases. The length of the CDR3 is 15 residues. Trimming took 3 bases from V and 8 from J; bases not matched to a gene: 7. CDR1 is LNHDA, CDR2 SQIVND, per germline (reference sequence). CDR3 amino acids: CASSMGTGDREPQHF. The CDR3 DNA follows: TGTGCCAGTAGTATGGGGACAGGGGACAGGGAGCCCCAGCATTTT.